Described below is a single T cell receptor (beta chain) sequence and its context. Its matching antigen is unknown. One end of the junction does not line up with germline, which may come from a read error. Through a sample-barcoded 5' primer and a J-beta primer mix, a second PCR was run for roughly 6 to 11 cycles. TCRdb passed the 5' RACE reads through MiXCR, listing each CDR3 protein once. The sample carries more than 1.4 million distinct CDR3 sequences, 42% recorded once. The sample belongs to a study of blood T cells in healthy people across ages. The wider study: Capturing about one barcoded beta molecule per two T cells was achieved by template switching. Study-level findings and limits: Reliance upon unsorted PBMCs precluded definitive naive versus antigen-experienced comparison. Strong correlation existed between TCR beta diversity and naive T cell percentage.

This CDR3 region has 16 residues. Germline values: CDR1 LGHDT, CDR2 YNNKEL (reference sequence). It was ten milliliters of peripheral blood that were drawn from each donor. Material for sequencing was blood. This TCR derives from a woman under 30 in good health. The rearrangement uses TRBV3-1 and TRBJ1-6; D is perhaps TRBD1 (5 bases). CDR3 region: CASSQPPGDGDSPLHF. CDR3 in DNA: TGTGCCAGCAGCCAGCCCCCGGGGGACGGGGATTCACCCCTTCACTTT.